These 31 T cell receptor beta chains were all obtained from the same sample, sequenced in a study of cytomegalovirus exposure and HLA in healthy donors. 13 Jbeta primers and 60 Vbeta primers were used for the PCR. Sequenced by immunoSEQ multiplex PCR; TCRdb stores in-frame clones only, minus some. The data contain 90,000 to 110,000 clones, 70% to 80% of them singletons. Material: PBMCs. These receptors originate from a man aged 40-50 years in good health and CMV-seronegative.

This chain joins TRBV19 and TRBJ2-1, with D perhaps matching TRBD1 (6 bases). The CDR3 has 16 residues. Trimming removed 4 bases at V and 0 bases at J, with 13 bases between. CDR1 LNHDA and CDR2 SQIVND come from the germline V gene (reference sequence). CDR3 residues: CASSTSGQISYNEQFF. For the CDR3, the DNA is TGTGCCAGTAGTACCTCCGGACAGATCTCCTACAATGAGCAGTTCTTC.

The V and J genes are TRBV2 and TRBJ1-4, with TRBD1 as a possible D gene (6 bases). This CDR3 is 17 amino acids long. Between the trimmed V and J ends, which lost 5 bases and 0 bases, there was a span of 16 bases. Germline V CDR1 and CDR2: SNHLY, FYNNEI. Written as DNA, the CDR3 is TGTGCCAGCAGTTCCGAGCCAGGGGACGCAACTAATGAAAAACTGTTTTTT. It codes for CASSSEPGDATNEKLFF.

This clone has a handful of counts. V gene TRBV7-8 combines with J gene TRBJ2-1, with 9 bases that match TRBD2. Germline V gene sequence: CDR1 SGHVS, CDR2 FQNEAQ. CDR3 length equals 16 residues. V shed 5 bases and J 5 bases; nucleotides not matched to a gene: 10. The chain's CDR3 is CASSLGVAGGDNEQFF. Here the CDR3 DNA reads TGTGCCAGCAGCCTTGGAGTGGCGGGAGGGGACAATGAGCAGTTCTTC.

V and J are TRBV14 and TRBJ2-1, with 8 bases matching TRBD2. There are 16 residues in the CDR3. CDR1 is SGHDN and CDR2 is FVKESK in the germline V gene. After removal of 6 bases from V and 12 bases from J, the junction contained 19 bases not matched to a gene. The CDR3 DNA follows: TGTGCCAGCAGTGCATCCCCCAGAGGGCGGGGGGATGGGCAGTTCTTC. Translating it yields CASSASPRGRGDGQFF.

This chain joins TRBV6-5 and TRBJ1-6; D might be TRBD1 (5 bases). Trimming shortened V by 6 bases and J by 7 bases, and 16 bases separated the two germline ends. There are 15 residues in the CDR3. CDR1 and CDR2 (germline): MNHEY, SVGAGI. The CDR3 coding sequence is TGTGCCAGCAGCCACGGTAGGGGCTCGAATTCACCCCTCCACTTT. This gives the protein CASSHGRGSNSPLHF.

The chain uses TRBV12-5 and TRBJ2-7, with 10 nucleotides matching TRBD2. There are 14 residues in the CDR3. The ends lost 7 bases at V and 5 bases at J; junction bases unmatched: 8. Per the germline V gene, CDR1 is LGHNT and CDR2 is FRNRAP. The CDR3 nucleotides read TGTGCTAGTGTCCCTAGCGGGAGTCTTGACGAGCAGTACTTC. This encodes CASVPSGSLDEQYF.

The V and J genes are TRBV5-6 and TRBJ1-2; 10 bases fit TRBD1. After removal of 4 bases from V and 8 bases from J, the junction contained 11 bases not matched to a gene. The CDR3 has 15 amino acids. The germline V gene encodes CDR1 SGHDT and CDR2 YYEEEE. The CDR3 DNA reads TGTGCCAGCAGCGGTGCCGGGACAGGGGATAGGGGCTACACCTTC. Its translation: CASSGAGTGDRGYTF.

The CDR3 DNA reads TGTGCTAGTGCTTCACCCTCCACTAGCACAGATACGCAGTATTTT. It is translated as CASASPSTSTDTQYF. The gene calls are TRBV12-5 and TRBJ2-3; D not resolved. Germline lookup yields CDR1 LGHNT and CDR2 FRNRAP. Between the trimmed V and J ends, which lost 7 bases and 0 bases, there was a span of 14 bases. The CDR3 consists of 15 residues.

This clone was detected a few times. The chain links TRBV7-2 to TRBJ1-2, with TRBD1 as a possible D gene (5 bases). This CDR3 comprises 18 residues. Germline V gene data show CDR1 as SGHTA and CDR2 as FQGNSA. V was cut by 0 bases and J by 0 bases, with 17 bases left in between. The CDR3 spells CASSLALATGATNYGYTF. Written as DNA, the CDR3 is TGTGCCAGCAGCTTAGCGTTAGCTACAGGAGCTACTAACTATGGCTACACCTTC.

This rearrangement joins TRBV28 to TRBJ2-1, with D perhaps TRBD2 (5 bases). CDR3 length equals 13 residues. The V gene's germline CDR1 is MDHEN and CDR2 SYDVKM. V lost 3 bases to trimming and J lost 7 bases, with 10 bases between them. CDR3 in amino acids: CASSLRDGNEQFF. The CDR3 DNA sequence: TGTGCCAGCAGTTTGAGGGATGGGAATGAGCAGTTCTTC.

The sample holds a few counts of this clone. The gene calls are TRBV25-1 and TRBJ1-1; 7 bases are shared with TRBD1. The trim removed 3 bases at V and 11 bases at J, leaving 6 bases unmatched. The CDR3 contains 12 residues. Germline lookup yields CDR1 MGHDK and CDR2 SYGVNS. CDR3 sequence: CASSDRGDRAFF. In DNA form, the CDR3 reads TGTGCCAGCAGTGACAGGGGGGATCGCGCTTTCTTT.

This clone was counted a few times. The rearrangement uses TRBV6-1 and TRBJ2-3, with D tentatively TRBD1 (5 bases). Between the trimmed V and J ends, which lost 4 bases and 2 bases, there was a span of 10 bases. Germline CDR1 MNHNS, CDR2 SASEGT. The CDR3 has 14 residues. Written as DNA, the CDR3 is TGTGCCAGCAGTGCCAGGGCCGACACAGATACGCAGTATTTT. Amino acids: CASSARADTDTQYF.

The rearrangement joins TRBV7-9 to TRBJ1-2; D is ambiguous. The V and J ends lost 1 base and 1 base respectively, with 10 bases between them. The CDR3 is 15 residues long. The germline V gene encodes CDR1 SEHNR and CDR2 FQNEAQ (reference sequence). Here the CDR3 DNA reads TGTGCCAGCAGCTTAGGGGATGGACTTAACTATGGCTACACCTTC. Encoded protein: CASSLGDGLNYGYTF.

This clone was seen once. The chain is built from TRBV7-2 and TRBJ2-7, with D unclear. V lost 2 bases, J lost 0 bases, and 8 bases lay in between. CDR1 is SGHTA, CDR2 FQGNSA, per germline. The CDR3 runs 14 residues. The CDR3 sequence: CASSLTAYSYEQYF. CDR3 DNA sequence: TGTGCCAGCAGCTTAACAGCTTACTCCTACGAGCAGTACTTC. Based on the CDR3 plus reference TRBV7-2 and TRBJ2-7, the full variable domain is GAGVSQSPSNKVTEKGKDVELRCDPISGHTALYWYRQSLGQGLEFLIYFQGNSAPDKSGLPSDRFSAERTGGSVSTLTIQRTQQEDSAVYLCASSLTAYSYEQYFGPGTRLTVT.

The chain employs TRBV4-2 and TRBJ2-7; possible D gene TRBD1, 6 bases. Trimming shortened V by 3 bases and J by 2 bases, and 8 bases separated the two germline ends. The germline CDR1 and CDR2 sequences are LGHNA and YNFKEQ. The CDR3 is made up of 13 amino acids. DNA for the CDR3: TGTGCCAGCAGCCAGACAGGTCCCTACGAGCAGTACTTC. This gives the protein CASSQTGPYEQYF.

The V gene is TRBV5-6, the J gene TRBJ1-6; 7 bases align to TRBD1. Trimming removed 4 bases from V and 4 bases from J; junction bases left unmatched: 5. This CDR3 is 15 amino acids long. Germline CDR1 is SGHDT and CDR2 is YYEEEE. CDR3 nucleotide sequence: TGTGCCAGCAGCCCTCCGGGACAGTATAATTCACCCCTCCACTTT. Translating it yields CASSPPGQYNSPLHF.

The genes are TRBV27 and TRBJ1-1, with no clear D. The V end was cut by 6 bases, the J end by 7 bases, with 21 bases between. This CDR3 comprises 15 residues. Germline values: CDR1 MNHEY, CDR2 SMNVEV (reference sequence). CDR3 coding DNA: TGTGCCAGCAGCCCCGGGGAGAAGACCAAGATTGAAGCTTTCTTT. It specifies CASSPGEKTKIEAFF.

The J gene is TRBJ2-5, the V gene TRBV30; 11 bases match TRBD2. The germline gives CDR1 GTSNPN, CDR2 SVGIG (reference sequence). The CDR3 spans 15 residues. V shed 1 base, J shed 7 bases, and the junction held 8 bases outside the gene matches. The CDR3 region is CAWSELAGARATQYF. The CDR3 nucleotides read TGTGCCTGGAGTGAACTAGCGGGAGCGCGGGCGACCCAGTACTTC.

V gene TRBV6-5 combines with J gene TRBJ2-1, with 11 bases fitting TRBD2. J was trimmed by 8 bases and V by 6 bases; bases with no gene match: 9. CDR1 is MNHEY, CDR2 SVGAGI, per germline. CDR3 length: 15 residues. CDR3 region: CASSPTSGVLDEQFF. The CDR3 DNA reads TGTGCCAGCAGCCCGACTAGCGGGGTGCTGGATGAGCAGTTCTTC.

The rearrangement uses TRBV7-6 and TRBJ2-1, with a tentative D call TRBD2 (5 bases). Germline assignment: CDR1 SGHVS and CDR2 FNYEAQ. Trimming pared 4 bases from V and 11 bases from J, leaving 12 bases between. The CDR3 totals 12 residues. The CDR3 DNA reads TGTGCCAGCAGCTCATCCGGGATCCAGCAGTTCTTC. This translates into CASSSSGIQQFF.

CDR3 nucleotides: TGTGCCAGCAGAATCGGGTCGAGCAATCAGCCCCAGCATTTT. Translating it yields CASRIGSSNQPQHF. V gene TRBV27 combines with J gene TRBJ1-5; D remains ambiguous. CDR1 is MNHEY and CDR2 is SMNVEV in the germline V gene (reference sequence). The germline V and J ends were trimmed by 6 bases and 1 base, with 10 bases remaining between them. This CDR3 has 14 residues.

V usage is TRBV30 and J usage is TRBJ2-3; D is possibly TRBD2 (6 bases). There are 12 residues in the CDR3. V lost 0 bases and J 12 bases, leaving 13 bases between the germline ends. Germline-derived CDR1 and CDR2 are GTSNPN and SVGIG (reference sequence). Here the CDR3 reads CAWSVRRENQYF. The CDR3 DNA follows: TGTGCCTGGAGTGTACGGAGGGAGAATCAGTATTTT. The full variable domain, completed using reference TRBV30 and TRBJ2-3, is SQTIHQWPATLVQPVGSPLSLECTVEGTSNPNLYWYRQAAGRGLQLLFYSVGIGQISSEVPQNLSASRPQDRQFILSSKKLLLSDSGFYLCAWSVRRENQYFGPGTRLTVL.

This sequence joins TRBV7-9 and TRBJ1-1; D is ambiguous. Trimming took 4 bases from V and 5 from J, leaving 11 bases between them. The length of the CDR3 is 13 residues. Germline V lookup: CDR1 SEHNR, CDR2 FQNEAQ (reference sequence). The CDR3 nucleotides are TGTGCCAGCAGCTCCTCCAGGAGGACTGAAGCTTTCTTT. Its protein is CASSSSRRTEAFF.

The gene calls are TRBV29-1 and TRBJ2-7; D is perhaps TRBD1 (6 bases). The germline V and J ends were trimmed by 7 bases and 5 bases, with 15 bases remaining between them. CDR3 length: 12 amino acids. Germline assignment: CDR1 SQVTM and CDR2 ANQGSEA. The CDR3 spells CSGRDTYDEQYF. The CDR3 DNA follows: TGCAGCGGCCGGGACACTTACGACGAGCAGTACTTC.

This clone is a singleton in its sample. V and J are TRBV27 and TRBJ2-5, with a tentative D call TRBD2 (5 bases). V lost 2 bases and J 7 bases, leaving 14 bases between the germline ends. This CDR3 has 14 amino acids. Germline V lookup: CDR1 MNHEY, CDR2 SMNVEV (reference sequence). CDR3 loop: CASSLRSLEGTQYF. Here the CDR3 DNA reads TGTGCCAGCAGTTTAAGGTCCCTAGAGGGGACCCAGTACTTC.

The chain is built from TRBV18 and TRBJ1-5, with D unresolved. The CDR3 totals 14 residues. V shed 2 bases and J shed 4 bases, with 9 bases lying between them. Germline CDR1 reads KGHSH; CDR2 reads LQKENI. The CDR3 DNA sequence: TGTGCCAGCTCACCAGATCAGATAAATCAGCCCCAGCATTTT. Protein product: CASSPDQINQPQHF.

This clone has a handful of counts. This chain links TRBV27 with TRBJ1-3; D possibly corresponds to TRBD1 (6 bases). Germline assignment: CDR1 MNHEY and CDR2 SMNVEV (reference sequence). The CDR3 consists of 15 residues. V was cut by 4 bases and J by 0 bases, with 10 bases left in between. DNA of the CDR3: TGTGCCAGCAGTTCTTACAGGGACTCTGGAAACACCATATATTTT. As protein: CASSSYRDSGNTIYF.

The J gene is TRBJ1-2, the V gene TRBV29-1, with 10 positions matching TRBD1. The ends lost 4 bases at V and 4 bases at J; junction bases unmatched: 0. Germline V gene lookup returns CDR1 SQVTM and CDR2 ANQGSEA. The CDR3 runs to 12 residues. In DNA, the CDR3 is TGCAGCGTTGGGGACAGGGGCTATGGCTACACCTTC. Amino acid sequence: CSVGDRGYGYTF. The full variable domain, completed using reference TRBV29-1 and TRBJ1-2, is SAVISQKPSRDICQRGTSLTIQCQVDSQVTMMFWYRQQPGQSLTLIATANQGSEATYESGFVIDKFPISRPNLTFSTLTVSNMSPEDSSIYLCSVGDRGYGYTFGSGTRLTVV.

This clone was observed a few times. This rearrangement joins TRBV28 to TRBJ2-7; 8 nucleotides line up with TRBD2. This CDR3 region has 13 residues. Germline trimming cut 7 bases from V and 7 bases from J; bases unmatched to any gene: 9. Germline CDR1 MDHEN, CDR2 SYDVKM. CDR3 nucleotide sequence: TGTGCCAGCACCATAGCGGGACCTCGGGAGCAGTACTTC. Its protein is CASTIAGPREQYF.

V and J are TRBV4-2 and TRBJ2-1; 7 positions agree with TRBD2. This CDR3 is 15 amino acids long. With V trimmed by 0 bases and J by 5 bases, 4 bases remained unmatched. Germline CDR1 reads LGHNA; CDR2 reads YNFKEQ. CDR3 nucleotides: TGTGCCAGCAGCCAAGAAGGGACTAACCACAATGAGCAGTTCTTC. Protein sequence: CASSQEGTNHNEQFF.

This clone appeared a few times. V usage is TRBV11-2 and J usage is TRBJ1-1, with 7 nucleotides matching TRBD1. CDR1 and CDR2 from the germline V gene are SGHAT and FQNNGV. Germline trimming cut 11 bases from V and 1 base from J; bases unmatched to any gene: 7. There are 13 residues in the CDR3. The CDR3 DNA follows: TGTGCCCTACAGGGGCCGGGGAACACTGAAGCTTTCTTT. It specifies CALQGPGNTEAFF.